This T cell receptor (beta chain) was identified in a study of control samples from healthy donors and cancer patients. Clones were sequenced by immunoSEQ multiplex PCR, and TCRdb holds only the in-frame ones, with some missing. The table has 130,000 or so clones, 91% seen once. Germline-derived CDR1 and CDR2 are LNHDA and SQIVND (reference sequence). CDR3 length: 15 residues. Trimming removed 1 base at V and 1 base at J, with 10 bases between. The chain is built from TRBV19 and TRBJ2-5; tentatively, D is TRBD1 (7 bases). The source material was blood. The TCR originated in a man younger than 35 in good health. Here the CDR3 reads CASSIGGTVQETQYF. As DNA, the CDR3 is TGTGCCAGTAGTATAGGCGGGACAGTCCAAGAGACCCAGTACTTC.